Following are 25 T cell receptor beta chains from one sample sequenced in a study of radiotherapy plus CTLA-4 blockade in lung cancer. Method: immunoSEQ multiplex PCR; TCRdb's copy keeps in-frame clones and lacks some. The sample shows about 120,000 clones, about four fifths of them seen only once. The source material was peripheral blood, sampled from a patient treated with radiotherapy plus ipilimumab. The source is a human donor with non-small cell lung cancer who had a partial response to radiotherapy plus ipilimumab.

There are many counts of this clone. The J gene is TRBJ2-1, the V gene TRBV7-3; D unresolved. CDR1 SGHTA and CDR2 FQGTGA come from the germline V gene. V gave up 0 bases and J gave up 5 bases, with 11 bases separating them. The CDR3 consists of 15 residues. The CDR3 DNA is TGTGCCAGCAGCTTAACCCGCGGAGTGGACAATGAGCAGTTCTTC. Translation: CASSLTRGVDNEQFF.

The chain uses TRBV28 and TRBJ1-2; D is ambiguous. Trimming pared 4 bases from V and 2 bases from J, leaving 5 bases between. Per germline, CDR1 MDHEN and CDR2 SYDVKM. CDR3 length: 12 residues. The CDR3: CASSSPNYGYTF. In nucleotides, the CDR3 is TGTGCCAGCAGTTCCCCAAACTATGGCTACACCTTC.

The V and J genes are TRBV9 and TRBJ1-2, with D possibly TRBD1 on 5 matching bases. The CDR3 consists of 16 residues. Trimming left V 3 bases short and J 4 bases short, with 19 bases between. Germline CDR1 and CDR2: SGDLS and YYNGEE. CDR3 DNA: TGTGCCAGCAGCGCGTTGGGCTTCGACGGGGGCTATGGCTACACCTTC. It encodes CASSALGFDGGYGYTF.

The chain uses TRBV18 and TRBJ2-7; D possibly corresponds to TRBD2 (5 bases). Germline V gene data show CDR1 as KGHSH and CDR2 as LQKENI. The CDR3 covers 16 residues. Trimming stripped 3 bases from V and 6 bases from J, with 21 bases between. In DNA form, the CDR3 reads TGTGCCAGCTCACCTCCTAATAGGCCGGGATCGGGCGAGCAGTACTTC. Its translation is CASSPPNRPGSGEQYF.

The CDR3 DNA reads TGTGCCAGCAGCTTACCCGGGACAGGGGCCTATGGCTACACCTTC. Translating it yields CASSLPGTGAYGYTF. The chain has TRBV7-9 and TRBJ1-2; 10 bases fit TRBD1. Germline lookup yields CDR1 SEHNR and CDR2 FQNEAQ (reference sequence). Unmatched junction bases numbered 4, after V lost 2 bases and J lost 4 bases. The CDR3 has 15 residues.

This clone occurred a few times. The rearrangement uses TRBV5-1 and TRBJ1-6; 7 bases align to TRBD1. Germline V CDR1 and CDR2: SGHRS, YFSETQ. CDR3 length: 15 residues. The trim removed 0 bases at V and 6 bases at J, leaving 3 bases unmatched. CDR3 sequence: CASSLDRGTNSPLHF. CDR3 nucleotide sequence: TGCGCCAGCAGCTTGGACAGGGGAACTAATTCACCCCTCCACTTT.

This clone was observed a few times. J is TRBJ1-1 and V is TRBV6-1; 7 nucleotides agree with TRBD1. Germline V gene data show CDR1 as MNHNS and CDR2 as SASEGT. This CDR3 has 13 residues. J gave up 4 bases and V 8 bases, and 7 bases lay outside the gene matches. CDR3 protein: CASEDRPGTEAFF. The CDR3 coding sequence is TGTGCCAGCGAGGACAGGCCAGGCACTGAAGCTTTCTTT.

The chain recombines TRBV28 with TRBJ2-2; D call uncertain. Germline CDR1 is MDHEN and CDR2 is SYDVKM. This CDR3 region has 13 residues. V dropped 4 bases and J dropped 1 base, with 4 bases sitting between them. CDR3 in amino acids: CASSYRNTGELFF. CDR3 sequence (DNA): TGTGCCAGCAGTTACAGGAACACCGGGGAGCTGTTTTTT. The entire variable domain, with the rest obtained from reference TRBV28 and TRBJ2-2, is as follows: DVKVTQSSRYLVKRTGEKVFLECVQDMDHENMFWYRQDPGLGLRLIYFSYDVKMKEKGDIPEGYSVSREKKERFSLILESASTNQTSMYLCASSYRNTGELFFGEGSRLTVL.

The chain recombines TRBV9 with TRBJ2-3; D not certain. V lost 1 base to trimming and J lost 0 bases, with 6 bases between them. CDR3 length equals 14 residues. The germline V gene encodes CDR1 SGDLS and CDR2 YYNGEE. The CDR3 DNA reads as TGTGCCAGCAGCGTAATCCCTAGCACAGATACGCAGTATTTT. It translates to CASSVIPSTDTQYF. Based on the CDR3 plus reference TRBV9 and TRBJ2-3, the full variable domain is DSGVTQTPKHLITATGQRVTLRCSPRSGDLSVYWYQQSLDQGLQFLIQYYNGEERAKGNILERFSAQQFPDLHSELNLSSLELGDSALYFCASSVIPSTDTQYFGPGTRLTVL.

This clone was found once. The V call is TRBV27, the J call TRBJ2-1, with D perhaps matching TRBD2 (6 bases). The V end lost 2 bases, the J end lost 0 bases, and 8 bases lay between the germline ends. CDR3 length equals 15 residues. CDR1 and CDR2 (germline): MNHEY, SMNVEV (reference sequence). The CDR3 sequence is CASSLDGSSYNEQFF. CDR3 sequence (DNA): TGTGCCAGCAGTTTAGACGGGAGCTCCTACAATGAGCAGTTCTTC.

V gene TRBV6-1 combines with J gene TRBJ2-5; D unresolved. CDR3 length equals 15 residues. Between the trimmed V and J ends, which lost 1 base and 2 bases, there was a span of 11 bases. CDR1 is MNHNS, CDR2 SASEGT, per germline. The CDR3: CASSEDYFSQETQYF. CDR3 in DNA: TGTGCCAGCAGTGAAGACTACTTTTCTCAAGAGACCCAGTACTTC.

This chain joins TRBV5-1 and TRBJ2-3; 8 positions match TRBD1. Trimming took 4 bases from V and 4 from J; bases not matched to a gene: 2. The germline gives CDR1 SGHRS, CDR2 YFSETQ. The CDR3 extends over 13 amino acids. As DNA, the CDR3 is TGCGCCAGCAGCAAGGACAGGGCAGATACGCAGTATTTT. Translated, it gives CASSKDRADTQYF.

The chain is built from TRBV5-1 and TRBJ2-3; TRBD2 agrees at 7 bases. The V segment lost 1 base and the J segment 2 bases; nucleotides outside the gene matches: 7. The CDR3 has 16 amino acids. Germline assignment: CDR1 SGHRS and CDR2 YFSETQ. The DNA of the CDR3 is TGCGCCAGCAGCTTGATGCTAGCGGAAAACACAGATACGCAGTATTTT. This gives the protein CASSLMLAENTDTQYF. Variable domain in full (rest from reference TRBV5-1 and TRBJ2-3): KAGVTQTPRYLIKTRGQQVTLSCSPISGHRSVSWYQQTPGQGLQFLFEYFSETQRNKGNFPGRFSGRQFSNSRSEMNVSTLELGDSALYLCASSLMLAENTDTQYFGPGTRLTVL.

Concerning this clone: Compared with germline, one end of the junction differs, possibly owing to a read error. The chain carries TRBV6-1 and TRBJ2-7, with D hard to call. The length of the CDR3 is 13 residues. Germline V lookup: CDR1 MNHNS, CDR2 SASEGT. The CDR3 nucleotides are TGTGCCAGCAGTGAAGCCCAGCAGGCACCTCCGGACTTC. The encoded protein is CASSEAQQAPPDF.

The chain couples TRBV5-8 to TRBJ1-4, with D perhaps TRBD1 (5 bases). The length of the CDR3 is 17 residues. Germline V gene sequence: CDR1 SGHTS, CDR2 YDEGEE. V lost 2 bases to trimming and J lost 3 bases, with 17 bases between them. The CDR3 sequence is CASSFIRGTGANEKLFF. The CDR3 nucleotides read TGTGCCAGCAGCTTCATTCGCGGGACCGGGGCTAATGAAAAACTGTTTTTT.

This clone turned up a few times. The rearrangement joins TRBV7-8 to TRBJ1-2, with 9 nucleotides matching TRBD1. Germline lookup yields CDR1 SGHVS and CDR2 FQNEAQ. V gave up 4 bases and J gave up 3 bases; unmatched junction bases: 3. The CDR3 totals 14 residues. DNA for the CDR3: TGTGCCAGCAGCTCGGGACAGGGTTACTATGGCTACACCTTC. Translation gives CASSSGQGYYGYTF.

V is TRBV5-5 and J is TRBJ1-4, with D maybe TRBD1 (5 bases). Germline V gene lookup returns CDR1 SGHKS and CDR2 YYEKEE (reference sequence). V was cut by 4 bases and J by 7 bases, with 11 bases left in between. CDR3 length equals 13 residues. CDR3 bases: TGTGCCAGCAGCCAGGGACTATTTGAAAAACTGTTTTTT. It encodes CASSQGLFEKLFF.

This clone was found once. This chain connects TRBV28 to TRBJ1-3; D is perhaps TRBD1 (5 bases). Trimming removed 7 bases from V and 2 bases from J, with 12 bases in between. Germline V gives CDR1 MDHEN, CDR2 SYDVKM. The CDR3 is 14 amino acids. In nucleotides, the CDR3 is TGTGCCAGCAAGAGGGACTACACTGGAAACACCATATATTTT. Protein: CASKRDYTGNTIYF.

This clone appeared a few times. CDR3 residues: CAISESFNSGFRDTQYF. The CDR3, as DNA: TGTGCCATCAGTGAGTCGTTCAATTCAGGGTTTAGAGATACGCAGTATTTT. The chain joins TRBV10-3 to TRBJ2-3; tentative D call: TRBD1 (5 bases). There are 17 residues in the CDR3. Germline V gene sequence: CDR1 ENHRY, CDR2 SYGVKD. V was clipped by 0 bases and J by 5 bases, with 18 bases between them.

The gene calls are TRBV6-5 and TRBJ2-1; D is uncertain. The V end lost 3 bases, the J end lost 0 bases, and 12 bases lay between the germline ends. The CDR3 has 16 amino acids. Germline CDR1 reads MNHEY; CDR2 reads SVGAGI. CDR3 region: CASSYLTPSSYNEQFF. CDR3 coding DNA: TGTGCCAGCAGTTATCTAACGCCGAGCTCCTACAATGAGCAGTTCTTC.

The chain uses TRBV19 and TRBJ2-3; TRBD2 matches at 7 bases. The CDR3 is 16 residues long. CDR1 is LNHDA, CDR2 SQIVND, per germline (reference sequence). V dropped 7 bases and J dropped 4; count of bases not matched to a gene: 14. CDR3 nucleotide sequence: TGTGCCAGTACCTCCTGGGGGGGACTCTCCCCAGATACGCAGTATTTT. Protein product: CASTSWGGLSPDTQYF.

With respect to this clone: One end of the junction varies from germline; a read error may be responsible. The rearrangement links TRBV7-2 to TRBJ1-2; 9 bases map to TRBD1. The CDR3 covers 16 residues. CDR1 SGHTA and CDR2 FQGNSA come from the germline V gene. CDR3 sequence (DNA): TGTGCCAGCACCTTATCCCAAGGGACAGGGTTTAGTGGCTACACCTTC. Translating it yields CASTLSQGTGFSGYTF.

This chain uses TRBV11-3 with TRBJ2-2; 13 bases fit TRBD2. The CDR3 length is 17 residues. The germline V gene encodes CDR1 SGHNT and CDR2 YENEEA. V lost 1 base and J lost 6; bases outside the gene matches: 5. The CDR3 bases are TGTGCCAGCAGCTTAGGAGGGACTAGCGGGATCCCCGGGGAGCTGTTTTTT. Its translation: CASSLGGTSGIPGELFF.

The chain carries TRBV10-3 and TRBJ1-2, with 7 bases that match TRBD1. Germline V gene lookup returns CDR1 ENHRY and CDR2 SYGVKD. After removal of 10 bases from V and 4 bases from J, the junction contained 9 bases not matched to a gene. This CDR3 has 13 residues. CDR3 nucleotide sequence: TGTGCCACCAATTCCGGGACAGCCTATGGCTACACCTTC. Encoded protein: CATNSGTAYGYTF.

The chain has TRBV6-1 and TRBJ1-1, with D possibly being TRBD1 (6 bases). The V gene's germline CDR1 is MNHNS and CDR2 SASEGT. This CDR3 has 14 residues. V was trimmed by 5 bases and J by 1 base, leaving 11 bases between them. In nucleotides, the CDR3 is TGTGCCAGCAGTTTCCGGACAGCGAACACTGAAGCTTTCTTT. Translating it yields CASSFRTANTEAFF.